The 13 T cell receptor beta chains listed next were all sequenced from one sample in a study of early T cells in non-severe SARS-CoV-2 infection. TCRdb processed the 5' RACE reads anew with MiXCR; each CDR3 protein has one entry. The table lists about 97,000 distinct CDR3 sequences, about 10% of them singletons. This specimen consisted of whole blood, obtained at baseline. All receptors derive from an adult who was a healthcare worker with PCR-confirmed SARS-CoV-2 infection or an uninfected control (not recorded which).

The chain carries TRBV7-2 and TRBJ2-3, with 13 nucleotides matching TRBD2. This CDR3 is built from 17 residues. CDR1 is SGHTA and CDR2 is FQGNSA in the germline V gene. Trimming removed 4 bases from V and 0 bases from J; junction bases left unmatched: 4. CDR3 sequence (DNA): TGTGCCAGCAGCTCGGGACTAGCGGGACCTAGCACAGATACGCAGTATTTT. Protein sequence: CASSSGLAGPSTDTQYF. Full variable domain (remainder filled in from reference TRBV7-2 and TRBJ2-3): GAGVSQSPSNKVTEKGKDVELRCDPISGHTALYWYRQSLGQGLEFLIYFQGNSAPDKSGLPSDRFSAERTGGSVSTLTIQRTQQEDSAVYLCASSSGLAGPSTDTQYFGPGTRLTVL.

The chain recombines TRBV27 with TRBJ2-2; D gene uncertain. There are 16 residues in the CDR3. The V and J ends lost 5 bases and 3 bases respectively, with 16 bases between them. CDR1 and CDR2 from the germline V gene are MNHEY and SMNVEV (reference sequence). The CDR3 is CASSPRALGYTGELFF. CDR3 DNA sequence: TGTGCCAGCAGTCCGCGAGCGCTTGGGTACACCGGGGAGCTGTTTTTT.

This clonotype showed up many times. The V call is TRBV6-5, the J call TRBJ1-2; no clear D. The ends were cut back, 6 bases at V and 4 bases at J, with 9 bases in the middle. The length of the CDR3 is 12 residues. CDR1 and CDR2 from the germline V gene are MNHEY and SVGAGI. The CDR3 nucleotides are TGTGCCAGCAGCACGGGTACCTATGGCTACACCTTC. It specifies CASSTGTYGYTF.

This clonotype was observed many times. The chain recombines TRBV20-1 with TRBJ2-3; TRBD2 agrees at 11 bases. V trimming: 3 bases; J trimming: 1 base; junction bases outside the gene matches: 3. CDR1 is DFQATT, CDR2 SNEGSKA, per germline (reference sequence). CDR3 length: 15 residues. CDR3 nucleotide sequence: TGCAGTGCTAGTCTAGCGGGAGGCGGCACAGATACGCAGTATTTT. As protein: CSASLAGGGTDTQYF.

This rearrangement joins TRBV30 to TRBJ1-1; a possible D gene is TRBD1 (5 bases). Trimming cost V 6 bases and J 0 bases, with 17 bases left between them. In germline, CDR1 is GTSNPN, CDR2 SVGIG (reference sequence). The CDR3 sequence is 15 residues long. The CDR3 spells CACPGRGYMNTEAFF. DNA of the CDR3: TGTGCCTGCCCTGGGAGGGGATACATGAACACTGAAGCTTTCTTT.

This chain uses TRBV7-8 with TRBJ2-3, with D possibly matching TRBD2 (6 bases). The CDR3 runs 16 residues. Germline assignment: CDR1 SGHVS and CDR2 FQNEAQ. Trimming stripped 5 bases from V and 1 base from J, with 16 bases between. The CDR3 DNA reads TGTGCCAGCAGCCGGTTGGGGAGCGGGCGCACAGATACGCAGTATTTT. It is translated as CASSRLGSGRTDTQYF.

This clonotype was recorded a few times. CDR3 nucleotides: TGTGCCAGCAGTTTTCTCGACAGTAACACTGAAGCTTTCTTT. Encoded protein: CASSFLDSNTEAFF. The genes are TRBV12-3 or TRBV12-4 and TRBJ1-1, with a weak D call TRBD1 (5 bases). V was trimmed by 3 bases and J by 2 bases, leaving 10 bases between them. This CDR3 is 14 amino acids long.

This clonotype was observed a few times. V gene TRBV20-1 combines with J gene TRBJ2-7; 7 positions match TRBD2. Germline V gene lookup returns CDR1 DFQATT and CDR2 SNEGSKA (reference sequence). V was clipped by 6 bases and J by 4 bases; unmatched bases: 12. The CDR3 is 14 amino acids. The CDR3 DNA is TGCAGTGCCCCCCCGGCAGCGGGGAGTTACGAGCAGTACTTC. It codes for CSAPPAAGSYEQYF.

This clonotype was found a few times. The rearrangement joins TRBV11-2 to TRBJ2-1, with D perhaps TRBD1 (6 bases). Germline V gene lookup returns CDR1 SGHAT and CDR2 FQNNGV. V was trimmed by 4 bases and J by 4 bases, leaving 14 bases between them. The CDR3 contains 15 residues. The DNA of the CDR3 is TGTGCCAGCAGCTCAGGACAGACTTTTTACAATGAGCAGTTCTTC. It specifies CASSSGQTFYNEQFF.

This clonotype was counted at least ten times. The V and J genes are TRBV14 and TRBJ1-6, with D possibly matching TRBD1 (5 bases). Trimming stripped 3 bases from V and 5 bases from J, with 17 bases between. Looked up from germline, CDR1 is SGHDN and CDR2 is FVKESK. CDR3 length: 17 residues. The CDR3 DNA sequence: TGTGCCAGCAGCCAGGGCCTAGGGACGACGGATAATTCACCCCTCCACTTT. It translates to CASSQGLGTTDNSPLHF.

The chain employs TRBV19 and TRBJ2-1, with 7 bases that match TRBD2. Trimming removed 6 bases from V and 4 bases from J; junction bases left unmatched: 3. CDR1 is LNHDA and CDR2 is SQIVND in the germline V gene (reference sequence). This CDR3 region has 13 residues. The CDR3 reads CASRSGEYNEQFF. As DNA, the CDR3 is TGTGCCAGTAGGAGCGGGGAATACAATGAGCAGTTCTTC.

This clonotype appeared a few times. The chain combines TRBV29-1 with TRBJ2-7, with D tentatively TRBD2 (5 bases). Germline V gene lookup returns CDR1 SQVTM and CDR2 ANQGSEA. The CDR3 has 13 amino acids. The V end lost 1 base, the J end lost 4 bases, and 11 bases lay between the germline ends. The CDR3 nucleotides are TGCAGCGTTGAAGGAGGAGGCGCGTACGAGCAGTACTTC. Its protein product is CSVEGGGAYEQYF.

This chain links TRBV27 with TRBJ1-6; perhaps TRBD1 as D (6 bases). The germline CDR1 and CDR2 sequences are MNHEY and SMNVEV (reference sequence). V lost 1 base to trimming and J lost 8 bases, with 18 bases between them. The CDR3 consists of 17 residues. The CDR3 sequence: CASSLLVPGEFYSPLHF. CDR3 sequence (DNA): TGTGCCAGCAGTTTATTGGTGCCAGGGGAGTTCTATTCACCCCTCCACTTT.